This T cell receptor beta chain appears in the sequencing data of a study of shared clonotypes between healthy human individuals. Study details: Per donor, three plates held CD4 naive cells, three held CD4 memory, two held CD8 naive and one held CD8 memory.

TCRdb's copy holds only in-frame clones and misses some; the assay was immunoSEQ multiplex PCR. The sample shows millions of clones, 85% to 95% of them seen only once. There were only Caucasian adults among the donors, and all lived in Nashville, Tennessee. The CDR3 is made up of 16 amino acids. The V gene's germline CDR1 is SEHNR and CDR2 FQNEAQ (reference sequence). V was clipped by 5 bases and J by 2 bases, with 16 bases between them. What was sequenced was naive CD4+ T cells sorted from blood. Sample subset: CD45RA+ positively selected. The V gene is TRBV7-9, the J gene TRBJ1-3; possible D gene TRBD1, 5 bases. The sequence derives from a man between 18 and 35 years old in good health. This chain's CDR3 is CASSPSGVKAGNTIYF. The CDR3 nucleotides are TGTGCCAGCAGCCCTTCGGGGGTGAAGGCTGGAAACACCATATATTTT.